This TCR beta chain was recovered during a study of regulatory T cells in long-lasting Graves disease. Construction of the TCR beta libraries employed iRepertoire HTBI primers in conjunction with Arm-PCR of CDR3 regions. TCRdb ran MiXCR on the multiplex PCR reads and lists one entry per CDR3 protein. Counted here are fewer than 550,000 distinct CDR3 sequences, 15% to 20% occurring once; the ten biggest clones make up roughly 25%. Germline assignment: CDR1 SQVTM and CDR2 ANQGSEA. The CDR3 is 13 amino acids. The germline V and J ends were trimmed by 0 bases and 7 bases, with 12 bases remaining between them. Time point specified: newly diagnosed GD, antithyroid drugs for less than 3 months. TCR sequences were obtained from RNA taken from PBMCs. Another study also made use of these data, one on T cells in Graves' hyperthyroidism and ophthalmopathy.

The chain employs TRBV29-1 and TRBJ1-2, with D possibly being TRBD1 (5 bases). The clonotype comes from a woman aged 35-65 years with Graves disease. The input for sequencing was peripheral blood mononuclear cells (PBMCs), taken at new diagnosis, from a patient treated with antithyroid drugs. The CDR3 region has the DNA TGCAGCGTTGAAGACGGGGGGATGAGTGGCTACACCTTC. Protein product: CSVEDGGMSGYTF. Full variable domain (remainder filled in from reference TRBV29-1 and TRBJ1-2): SAVISQKPSRDICQRGTSLTIQCQVDSQVTMMFWYRQQPGQSLTLIATANQGSEATYESGFVIDKFPISRPNLTFSTLTVSNMSPEDSSIYLCSVEDGGMSGYTFGSGTRLTVV.